One sample yielded the 26 T cell receptor beta chains listed below, sequenced in a study of T cells after yellow fever vaccination. TCRdb reprocessed the 5' RACE reads via MiXCR and lists one record per CDR3 protein. The profile shows some 160,000 distinct CDR3 sequences, around 9% of them singletons. Material: CD8+ T cells sorted from PBMCs, obtained 45 days after the yellow fever booster vaccination. These receptors all stem from a man between 18 and 35 years old who received the YFV17D yellow fever vaccine.

The chain recombines TRBV7-9 with TRBJ2-1; D is perhaps TRBD2 (6 bases). The CDR3 consists of 13 residues. V gave up 6 bases and J gave up 8 bases, with 14 bases separating them. Germline V gene lookup returns CDR1 SEHNR and CDR2 FQNEAQ (reference sequence). The CDR3: CASRAPSEDEQFF. The CDR3 DNA reads TGTGCCAGCAGGGCGCCTAGCGAAGATGAGCAGTTCTTC.

The J gene is TRBJ2-7, the V gene TRBV28; the D gene could be TRBD1 or TRBD2 (6 bases each). Deletions cut 2 bases from V and 7 bases from J, with 24 bases between. CDR1 and CDR2 (germline): MDHEN, SYDVKM. This CDR3 has 17 residues. CDR3 sequence (DNA): TGTGCCAGCAGTTTAAGGGGGGCTTCTGTAGGTCAAGGTGAGCAGTACGTC. Amino acid sequence: CASSLRGASVGQGEQYV.

J is TRBJ1-6 and V is TRBV12-3 or TRBV12-4; possibly TRBD1 for D (5 bases). The CDR3 has 14 residues. Deletions cut 6 bases from V and 9 bases from J, with 15 bases between. CDR3 DNA sequence: TGTGCCAGCAGGGACGCACAAAGGGGTTCACCCCTCCACTTT. This codes for CASRDAQRGSPLHF.

This clonotype was counted only a few times. The chain combines TRBV2 with TRBJ1-2; weak D call: TRBD1 (5 bases). The V end was cut by 1 base, the J end by 4 bases, with 10 bases between. Germline V gene sequence: CDR1 SNHLY, CDR2 FYNNEI. This CDR3 spans 14 amino acids. CDR3 residues: CASSEDGTFYGYTF. DNA for the CDR3: TGTGCCAGCAGTGAAGATGGGACCTTCTATGGCTACACCTTC.

The J gene is TRBJ2-5, the V gene TRBV10-1; tentatively, D is TRBD2 (5 bases). Between the trimmed V and J ends, which lost 2 bases and 5 bases, there was a span of 15 bases. The CDR3 sequence is 15 residues long. Germline values: CDR1 WNHNN, CDR2 SYGVQD (reference sequence). CDR3 protein: CASSERGSLGETQYF. Written as DNA, the CDR3 is TGCGCCAGCAGTGAGCGGGGATCTTTGGGGGAGACCCAGTACTTC.

This clonotype occurred a few times. The J gene is TRBJ2-5, the V gene TRBV3-1, with D perhaps matching TRBD2 (5 bases). CDR3 length: 16 residues. Between the trimmed V and J ends, which lost 5 bases and 4 bases, there was a span of 20 bases. Germline V gene data show CDR1 as LGHDT and CDR2 as YNNKEL (reference sequence). The CDR3 region has the DNA TGTGCCAGCAGCTTCAGGACTGCGCCCGGTGGAGAGACCCAGTACTTC. It specifies CASSFRTAPGGETQYF.

This clonotype has more than one count but fewer than ten. The rearrangement links TRBV6-2 or TRBV6-3 to TRBJ2-5; a possible D gene is TRBD2 (6 bases). Germline-derived CDR1 and CDR2 are MNHEY and SVGEGT. The CDR3 is made up of 13 amino acids. The V gene lost 6 bases and the J gene lost 4 bases, with 12 bases spanning the gap. The CDR3 here is CASRTEGRETQYF. The CDR3 DNA is TGTGCCAGCAGAACGGAGGGGCGAGAGACCCAGTACTTC.

The V gene is TRBV4-1, the J gene TRBJ1-4; no clear D. The ends were cut back, 3 bases at V and 5 bases at J, with 7 bases in the middle. The CDR3 sequence is 13 residues long. CDR1 MGHRA and CDR2 YSYEKL come from the germline V gene. CDR3 nucleotides: TGCGCCAGCAGCCATCCGGGGAATGAAAAACTGTTTTTT. As protein: CASSHPGNEKLFF.

This clonotype has only a few counts. V and J are TRBV4-2 and TRBJ2-1; TRBD1 matches 7 bases. J was trimmed by 11 bases and V by 5 bases; bases with no gene match: 9. The CDR3 spans 13 residues. Germline V gene lookup returns CDR1 LGHNA and CDR2 YNFKEQ. CDR3 DNA: TGTGCCAGCAGCGAGGGGACAGTTCATAAGCAGTTCTTC. It encodes CASSEGTVHKQFF.

The chain uses TRBV10-3 and TRBJ1-2; D call uncertain. With 3 bases removed from V and 8 bases from J, the gap between germline ends came to 16 bases. This CDR3 is 14 amino acids long. The V gene's germline CDR1 is ENHRY and CDR2 SYGVKD. This CDR3 reads CAISDAGSVKGYTF. As DNA, the CDR3 is TGTGCCATCAGTGACGCAGGTAGCGTTAAGGGCTACACCTTC.

This clonotype has just a few counts. V usage is TRBV13 and J usage is TRBJ1-1; 9 nucleotides agree with TRBD1. Looked up from germline, CDR1 is PRHDT and CDR2 is FYEKMQ (reference sequence). After removal of 1 base from V and 4 bases from J, the junction contained 1 base not matched to a gene. This CDR3 comprises 14 residues. The CDR3 loop reads CASSLEGQGTEAFF. The CDR3 coding sequence is TGTGCCAGCAGCTTAGAGGGACAGGGCACTGAAGCTTTCTTT.

This clonotype was seen at least ten times. This chain uses TRBV29-1 with TRBJ2-7; maybe TRBD1 (6 bases). CDR3 length equals 17 residues. Germline V lookup: CDR1 SQVTM, CDR2 ANQGSEA. The V and J ends lost 0 bases and 1 base respectively, with 19 bases between them. CDR3 sequence (DNA): TGCAGCGTTGAAGAGTTGGACGGGCAGGGGTCTTCCTACGAGCAGTACTTC. Translating gives CSVEELDGQGSSYEQYF.

This chain connects TRBV4-3 to TRBJ1-4; D unresolved. V lost 0 bases and J lost 4, with 15 bases in between. Per the germline V gene, CDR1 is LGHNA and CDR2 is YSLEER. This CDR3 spans 17 amino acids. CDR3 sequence: CASSQDGGISLNEKLFF. The CDR3 region has the DNA TGCGCCAGCAGCCAAGACGGAGGGATTTCCCTTAATGAAAAACTGTTTTTT.

V usage is TRBV7-9 and J usage is TRBJ1-4; perhaps TRBD1 as D (6 bases). Germline V CDR1 and CDR2: SEHNR, FQNEAQ (reference sequence). V lost 1 base and J lost 4, with 16 bases in between. The CDR3 runs to 17 residues. CDR3 in DNA: TGTGCCAGCAGCTTAGGCTCCACAGGGAGAGATAATGAAAAACTGTTTTTT. This codes for CASSLGSTGRDNEKLFF.

This clonotype was detected many times. CDR3 bases: TGTGCCACCAGTGACAACATAAGGGGGCAGGGAAATGAGACCCAGTACTTC. This encodes CATSDNIRGQGNETQYF. This chain joins TRBV24-1 and TRBJ2-5; 7 bases match TRBD1. The ends lost 4 bases at V and 5 bases at J; junction bases unmatched: 15. The germline CDR1 and CDR2 sequences are KGHDR and SFDVKD. This CDR3 is built from 17 residues.

This clonotype was observed a few times. The chain couples TRBV4-1 to TRBJ1-5; D not resolved. Trimming removed 0 bases from V and 6 bases from J, with 6 bases in between. The CDR3 is 13 amino acids. The germline V gene has CDR1 MGHRA and CDR2 YSYEKL. The CDR3 loop reads CASSQESRQPQHF. The CDR3 DNA is TGCGCCAGCAGCCAAGAGTCGCGTCAGCCCCAGCATTTT.

A few counts support this clonotype. This chain joins TRBV12-5 and TRBJ1-5; D not resolved. The CDR3 loop spans 21 amino acids. Germline V gene lookup returns CDR1 LGHNT and CDR2 FRNRAP. The germline V and J ends were trimmed by 0 bases and 2 bases, with 26 bases remaining between them. The CDR3 DNA reads TGTGCTAGTGGTTTGGTAAGGCTGAACGGATTAAATCGTTCACGCAATCAGCCCCAGCATTTT. Its translation: CASGLVRLNGLNRSRNQPQHF.

This clonotype was found a few times. The J gene is TRBJ2-3, the V gene TRBV7-9; D ambiguous. The V and J ends lost 2 bases and 7 bases respectively, with 4 bases between them. CDR3 size: 11 residues. CDR1 and CDR2 (germline): SEHNR, FQNEAQ (reference sequence). CDR3 coding DNA: TGTGCCAGCAGCTTACCCCATACGCAGTATTTT. Translating gives CASSLPHTQYF.

J is TRBJ2-7 and V is TRBV27; maybe TRBD2 (6 bases). Per germline, CDR1 MNHEY and CDR2 SMNVEV (reference sequence). Trimming took 1 base from V and 4 from J, leaving 8 bases between them. The CDR3 has 13 amino acids. The CDR3, as DNA: TGTGCCAGCAGTTTATACGGGGGATACGAGCAGTACTTC. Translated: CASSLYGGYEQYF.

This chain uses TRBV20-1 with TRBJ2-3, with D perhaps assigned TRBD1 or TRBD2 (6 bases each). Trimming took off 6 bases at V and 7 bases at J, with 26 bases between the two ends. The germline CDR1 and CDR2 sequences are DFQATT and SNEGSKA (reference sequence). This CDR3 spans 16 amino acids. DNA for the CDR3: TGCAGTGCCAACACTGAGGGGGGCTTAAGCCACTATACGCAGTATTTT. Translated: CSANTEGGLSHYTQYF.

This chain joins TRBV6-2 or TRBV6-3 and TRBJ2-1, with D possibly matching TRBD1 (5 bases). Germline CDR1 MNHEY, CDR2 SVGEGT. The CDR3 extends over 16 amino acids. Trimming removed 4 bases at V and 8 bases at J, with 21 bases between. The CDR3 spells CASSSHKGWSVDEQFF. CDR3 nucleotide sequence: TGTGCCAGCAGTTCGCATAAGGGGTGGTCAGTCGATGAGCAGTTCTTC.

The chain combines TRBV20-1 with TRBJ1-1; D not resolved. Germline values: CDR1 DFQATT, CDR2 SNEGSKA (reference sequence). V was trimmed by 0 bases and J by 5 bases, leaving 13 bases between them. The CDR3 loop spans 14 amino acids. The DNA of the CDR3 is TGCAGTGCTAGAGAGGTACGGATAGGGACTGAAGCTTTCTTT. It specifies CSAREVRIGTEAFF.

This clonotype was detected only a few times. The chain links TRBV10-3 to TRBJ2-1; a possible D gene is TRBD1 (6 bases). Germline V lookup: CDR1 ENHRY, CDR2 SYGVKD. Trimming shortened V by 2 bases and J by 6 bases, and 8 bases separated the two germline ends. The CDR3 loop spans 13 amino acids. CDR3 DNA sequence: TGTGCCATCAGTGAGGGACAGAGCAATGAGCAGTTCTTC. Translated: CAISEGQSNEQFF.

This clonotype showed up just a few times. The chain employs TRBV7-9 and TRBJ1-6, with D unresolved. CDR1 and CDR2 from the germline V gene are SEHNR and FQNEAQ (reference sequence). V lost 3 bases and J 9 bases, leaving 12 bases between the germline ends. The CDR3 covers 14 residues. The CDR3 bases are TGTGCCAGCAGCTTTTCCGGGTCGGGTTCACCCCTCCACTTT. This translates into CASSFSGSGSPLHF.

V and J are TRBV6-2 or TRBV6-3 and TRBJ2-7, with 9 bases lining up with TRBD1. Per the germline V gene, CDR1 is MNHEY and CDR2 is SVGEGT. V gave up 6 bases and J gave up 6 bases; unmatched junction bases: 12. This CDR3 has 15 amino acids. The CDR3 coding sequence is TGTGCCAGCAGGAAGTTAACAGGGGGCTTCGGCGAGCAGTACGTC. Translated, it gives CASRKLTGGFGEQYV.

J is TRBJ1-1 and V is TRBV25-1; no clear D. CDR3 length: 14 amino acids. CDR1 and CDR2 (germline): MGHDK, SYGVNS. With 7 bases removed from V and 7 bases from J, the gap between germline ends came to 19 bases. The chain's CDR3 is CASTAGLFLGEAFF. CDR3 bases: TGTGCCAGCACCGCCGGACTCTTTTTGGGTGAAGCTTTCTTT.